The 3 T cell receptor beta chains presented below share a single source sample, sequenced in a study of identical twins. TCRdb called the 5' RACE reads again in MiXCR, with one record for every CDR3 protein. This sample has 420,000 or so distinct CDR3 sequences, with about 18% found just once. Specimen: naive T cells sorted from blood. All receptors derive from a man aged 45-65 years in good health.

V gene TRBV4-2 combines with J gene TRBJ2-2; D possibly matches TRBD1 or TRBD2 (5 bases each). With 1 base removed from V and 3 bases from J, the gap between germline ends came to 12 bases. CDR3 length: 16 amino acids. Per the germline V gene, CDR1 is LGHNA and CDR2 is YNFKEQ. The CDR3: CASSQGDGIYTGELFF. The CDR3 DNA reads TGTGCCAGCAGCCAAGGGGACGGGATTTACACCGGGGAGCTGTTTTTT.

This clonotype was picked up many times. This chain uses TRBV6-2 or TRBV6-3 with TRBJ1-1; no reliable D call. From germline, CDR1 is MNHEY and CDR2 SVGEGT. This CDR3 comprises 11 residues. V shed 0 bases and J shed 11 bases, with 7 bases lying between them. CDR3 coding DNA: TGTGCCAGCAGTTACTCGGGGAGGGCTTTCTTT. Translation gives CASSYSGRAFF.

To note about this clonotype: Because the CDR3's place on the DNA is in doubt, the DNA is left out and the CDR3 is given as listed by TCRdb. The gene calls are TRBV21-1 and TRBJ2-1; TRBD1, the table's D call, was not compared with the DNA. TRBV21-1 is classified as a pseudogene. The CDR3 length is 17 residues, termini included. CDR3 sequence reads: CASSMEVGQGASNEQFF.